The TCR beta chain under discussion was sequenced for a study of response to subunit inactivated influenza vaccine. Study results and caveats: Only a handful of new T cells, the authors suggested, are recruited with each seasonal influenza vaccination.

This CDR3 contains 14 residues. With 0 bases removed from V and 6 bases from J, the gap between germline ends came to 14 bases. Germline loops: CDR1 DFQATT, CDR2 SNEGSKA (reference sequence). This clonotype was observed at least ten times. What it binds is not known. TCRdb redid the calling of the RT-PCR reads with MiXCR, one entry per CDR3 protein. The sample lists hundreds of thousands of distinct CDR3 sequences; approximately 11% were seen once. The chain links TRBV20-1 to TRBJ1-2; D may be TRBD1 (5 bases). Specimen: PBMCs from blood, collected 45 days after vaccination. The receptor was isolated from a man in his fifties or sixties who received an inactivated influenza vaccine. CDR3 sequence reads: CSARDLGEVDGYTF. The CDR3 region has the DNA TGCAGTGCTAGAGATCTAGGGGAGGTGGATGGCTACACCTTC.